These T cell receptor beta chains were read from a single sample in a study of blood T cell repertoires in COVID-19. Generated by immunoSEQ multiplex PCR, the TCRdb table keeps only in-frame clones and is missing some. The data contain 150,000 to 250,000 clones, 70% to 80% of them seen just once; the ten biggest clones take up under 7%. The sample taken for sequencing was peripheral blood. The receptors were sampled from a woman between 40 and 50 years old with COVID-19, enrolled during active disease. Each CDR3 is given with its conserved first and last residue. Fields, in order: D gene, J gene, V gene, clone size, CDR3 DNA, CDR3 protein. The D gene is left open where the match is weak. Where a row states a size, it is once, few, many or the class of an expanded clone; other rows omit it.

NA | TRBJ2-5 | TRBV7-9 | NA | TGTGCCAGCAGCTTAGAAAACAGGGTGGAGACCCAGTACTTC | CASSLENRVETQYF
NA | TRBJ1-1 | TRBV7-2 | NA | TGTGCCAGCAGCTTTGGCGCGGAGAACACTGAAGCTTTCTTT | CASSFGAENTEAFF
TRBD2 | TRBJ2-5 | TRBV9 | NA | TGTGCCAGCAGCGTAGGGACTAGAGAGACCCAGTACTTC | CASSVGTRETQYF
NA | TRBJ2-2 | TRBV5-4 | few | TGTGCCAGCAGCTTGAGGGGGATAAACACCGGGGAGCTGTTTTTT | CASSLRGINTGELFF
TRBD1 | TRBJ2-7 | TRBV23-1 | NA | TGCGCCAGCAAACCCCCCCACCAGAGGGCAGGGGGTGCCTACGAGCAGTACTTC | CASKPPHQRAGGAYEQYF
NA | TRBJ1-2 | TRBV5-1 | NA | TGCGCCAGCAGCTCGGACATCAACTATGGCTACACCTTC | CASSSDINYGYTF
NA | TRBJ2-7 | TRBV2 | NA | TGTGCCAGCCTGGCCGAACACTACGAGCAGTACTTC | CASLAEHYEQYF
NA | TRBJ1-1 | TRBV5-1 | NA | TGCGCCAGCACCCCTAACGGGAGAGGAAACACTGAAGCTTTCTTT | CASTPNGRGNTEAFF
NA | TRBJ1-5 | TRBV3-1/TRBV3-2 | NA | TGTGCCAGCAGCCAGGGAGTTAATCAGCCCCAGCATTTT | CASSQGVNQPQHF
NA | TRBJ1-1 | TRBV7-9 | NA | TGTGCCAGCAGCCTCTCCCAGGAAAACACTGAAGCTTTCTTT | CASSLSQENTEAFF
TRBD1 | TRBJ1-5 | TRBV24-1 | NA | TGTGCCACCAGAACACCGGGACAGGTTGGTAATCAGCCCCAGCATTTT | CATRTPGQVGNQPQHF
NA | TRBJ2-7 | TRBV5-5 | NA | TGTGCCAGCAGCTGGGATTTTGGGCAAGTTTTGAGGGTGGACGAGCAGTACTTC | CASSWDFGQVLRVDEQYF
NA | TRBJ1-2 | TRBV30 | NA | TGTGCCTGGAGACCGGTTGGTCTGGCGGGCGGCTACACCTTC | CAWRPVGLAGGYTF
TRBD1 | TRBJ1-4 | TRBV5-1 | NA | TGCGCCAGCAGCTTAGCCGGGACAGGGGGCGCCGGTGAAAAACTGTTTTTT | CASSLAGTGGAGEKLFF
NA | TRBJ1-1 | TRBV7-9 | few | TGTGCCAGCAGCTTAGGGAGCACTGAAGCTTTCTTT | CASSLGSTEAFF
NA | TRBJ1-2 | TRBV10-1 | NA | TGCGCCAGCAGTGAAGAGCGGACTTATGGCTACACCTTC | CASSEERTYGYTF